This T cell receptor beta chain comes out of a study of blood T cell repertoires in COVID-19. Study-wide context: From the United States, Italy and Spain came samples of acute and convalescent COVID-19. Nucleic acid was either cDNA or gDNA, and it came from T cells, B-cell-depleted T cells, or PBMCs.

Per the study methods: Estimation of nucleated cell counts was performed using reference gene primer amplification. Profiling relied on immunoSEQ multiplex PCR, and the TCRdb table lists in-frame clones only, not all of them. D and trimming come from the DNA, and the V and J calls and clone size come from that table. The sample yields 85,000 to 95,000 clones, approximately 87% seen once. This TCR derives from a human donor with acute or convalescent COVID-19. The donor label of this sample is uncertain. Material: peripheral blood.

In nucleotides, the CDR3 is TGTGCCTGGAGTCGAGGACAGGGATCCTATGGCTACACCTTC. Translated: CAWSRGQGSYGYTF. V and J are TRBV30 and TRBJ1-2, with TRBD1 identical over 8 bases. V was pared by 2 bases and J by 4 bases, with 6 bases of the junction left unmatched. The germline V gene has CDR1 GTSNPN and CDR2 SVGIG (reference sequence). The CDR3 has 14 amino acids.